This T cell receptor (beta chain) was found in a study of early T cells in non-severe SARS-CoV-2 infection. Study context: Sequenced material consisted of bulk RNA (from unsorted whole blood), and chains were unpaired.

This clonotype occurred many times. Its antigen is as yet unknown. TCRdb processed the 5' RACE reads anew with MiXCR; each CDR3 protein has one entry. The sample includes tens of thousands of distinct CDR3 sequences, over 9.5% of them seen just once. The study's findings and limits: Private and CD4 specificities were missed by VDJdb matching, skewed to anti-spike CD8.

This CDR3 has 17 amino acids. Per the germline V gene, CDR1 is SEHNR and CDR2 is FQNEAQ (reference sequence). After removal of 5 bases from V and 0 bases from J, the junction contained 7 bases not matched to a gene. The sample was whole blood. This receptor was taken from an adult who was a healthcare worker with PCR-confirmed SARS-CoV-2 infection or an uninfected control (not recorded which). The rearrangement links TRBV7-9 to TRBJ2-6; 7 positions agree with TRBD1. The CDR3 loop reads CASSARQGSSGANVLTF. The DNA of the CDR3 is TGTGCCAGCAGCGCCCGACAGGGTAGCTCTGGGGCCAACGTCCTGACTTTC.